At least ten counts were recorded for the clone carrying this T cell receptor (beta chain). Antigen specificity is unknown. Original data processing: CDR3 differences across clinicopathological groups were used to build a distant-metastasis classifier for papillary thyroid cancer. Using MiXCR, TCRdb reanalyzed the PCR reads. The V and J calls reflect TCRdb's pipeline rather than the authors' work. Counted here are around 19,000 clones, approximately 28% occurring once; the ten biggest clones make up 25%. This CDR3 region has 16 residues. CDR1 and CDR2 (germline): MNHEY, SMNVEV (reference sequence). The J segment lost 4 bases and the V segment lost 5 bases, leaving 10 bases of the junction unmatched. Thyroid surgery had not been preceded by any treatment in any patient. The source of the sample is a study of metastatic and nonmetastatic thyroid tumors. Overall study: Repertoire data that came from the blood and tumor or nodule tissue of malignant and benign thyroid patients were compared. Study results and caveats: The reported finding was significantly higher TCR beta diversity in malignant thyroid tumors relative to benign nodules, in blood and tumor.

V and J are TRBV27 and TRBJ2-1; 8 positions match TRBD1. This clonotype was sampled from a male donor with papillary thyroid cancer or a benign thyroid nodule (not recorded which). Some clones in this sample may be carry-over from other donors' samples. Sequenced: tumor tissue. CDR3 in amino acids: CASSPQGAKLYNEQFF. The DNA for the CDR3 is TGTGCCAGCAGTCCCCAGGGGGCGAAATTGTACAATGAGCAGTTCTTC.